This T cell receptor beta chain was retrieved from a study of CD8+CD57+ T cells in acquired aplastic anemia. Worth noting for this clonotype: The antigen is unknown.

All sequencing subjects had displayed CD8+CD57+ cell expansion on flow cytometry. Both TCR beta VDJ combination and CDR3 sequence profiling were carried out. Genomic DNA was the template for this profiling. TCRdb fed the reads into MiXCR, producing one record per CDR3 protein. The table lists about 120,000 distinct CDR3 sequences, under 60% of them singletons. Overall study results and limits: Patients and controls were not found to differ significantly in CD8+ Simpson's diversity.

In germline, CDR1 is DFQATT, CDR2 SNEGSKA (reference sequence). The CDR3 is 14 residues long. V lost 6 bases and J 5 bases, leaving 17 bases between the germline ends. This receptor was taken from a human donor with aplastic anemia. Input material: sorted CD4+, CD8+, or CD8+CD57+ T cells (not recorded which) from PBMCs. This sequence joins TRBV20-1 and TRBJ2-1, with D possibly matching TRBD1 (6 bases). In DNA, the CDR3 is TGCAGTGCCAGCAGTCTTCGGGACAACAATGAGCAGTTCTTC. It is translated as CSASSLRDNNEQFF.